This T cell receptor beta chain was documented in a study of blood T cell repertoires in COVID-19. This table comes from immunoSEQ multiplex PCR, and its TCRdb copy is limited to in-frame clones, with some not included. The sample includes about 140,000 clones, around 88% of them seen just once. Per germline, CDR1 MDHEN and CDR2 SYDVKM. This CDR3 region has 14 residues. Trimming cost V 6 bases and J 4 bases, with 15 bases left between them. The clonotype was recovered from a woman aged 55-75 years with acute or convalescent COVID-19. Specimen: peripheral blood. The V call is TRBV28, the J call TRBJ1-2; D is undetermined. This chain's CDR3 is CASRKEGSVYGYTF. The CDR3 nucleotides are TGTGCCAGCAGGAAGGAGGGATCGGTCTATGGCTACACCTTC.